This T cell receptor (beta chain) is drawn from a study of breast tumors, draining lymph nodes, adjacent tissues. Study-wide points: Most tumor T cells seemingly derive from lymph node, then expand in tumor. Tumor repertoires ranked between lymph nodes and nontumor tissue in diversity, with V and J gene preferences.

On this clonotype itself: Its target is not known.

Axillary draining lymph nodes of breast cancer patients supplied the node samples. TCRdb analysed the multiplex PCR reads with MiXCR anew, one entry per CDR3 protein. The sample lists about 230,000 distinct CDR3 sequences; approximately 30% were seen once. The sample was axillary lymph node tissue. This TCR was recovered from a female donor with breast cancer. Some clones in this sample may be carry-over from other donors' samples.

The chain's CDR3 is CASNHGLAGDGETQYF. DNA of the CDR3: TGTGCCAGCAACCATGGACTAGCGGGAGACGGGGAGACCCAGTACTTC. This rearrangement joins TRBV4-2 to TRBJ2-5; 13 bases align to TRBD2. Germline V gives CDR1 LGHNA, CDR2 YNFKEQ. The length of the CDR3 is 16 residues. The trim removed 7 bases at V and 5 bases at J, leaving 10 bases unmatched.